Each of the 9 T cell receptor beta chains below was sequenced from the same sample in a study of OX40 agonist ivuxolimab in advanced cancers. Assay used: immunoSEQ multiplex PCR; TCRdb lists only in-frame clones, some missing. The data hold under 25,000 clones, with 74% observed a single time. The sequencing here drew on CD4+ or CD8+ T cells sorted from blood, taken in a trial of the OX40 agonist ivuxolimab. Every receptor here comes from an adult with an advanced solid tumor such as melanoma, head and neck, liver or kidney cancer.

In this sample, this clone turned up once. This chain links TRBV5-1 with TRBJ2-3, with 7 nucleotides matching TRBD1. V lost 6 bases and J lost 6; bases outside the gene matches: 1. The length of the CDR3 is 11 residues. Germline lookup yields CDR1 SGHRS and CDR2 YFSETQ. The CDR3 bases are TGCGCCAGCAAGGGGGCCGATACGCAGTATTTT. Translation gives CASKGADTQYF. Drawing the rest from reference TRBV5-1 and TRBJ2-3, the complete variable domain is KAGVTQTPRYLIKTRGQQVTLSCSPISGHRSVSWYQQTPGQGLQFLFEYFSETQRNKGNFPGRFSGRQFSNSRSEMNVSTLELGDSALYLCASKGADTQYFGPGTRLTVL.

The rearrangement joins TRBV6-5 to TRBJ2-7, with D unresolved. Trimming removed 6 bases from V and 6 bases from J, with 12 bases in between. The CDR3 covers 12 residues. Germline V lookup: CDR1 MNHEY, CDR2 SVGAGI. In nucleotides, the CDR3 is TGTGCCAGCAGCATCTCCCCGGCCGAGCAGTACTTC. Translated, it gives CASSISPAEQYF.

The genes are TRBV29-1 and TRBJ2-7; 7 positions match TRBD2. This CDR3 has 12 amino acids. The V gene's germline CDR1 is SQVTM and CDR2 ANQGSEA. V shed 1 base, J shed 5 bases, and the junction held 2 bases outside the gene matches. The CDR3 coding sequence is TGCAGCGTTGAAGGCGCGGGGGACGAGCAGTACTTC. Residues: CSVEGAGDEQYF.

J is TRBJ2-1 and V is TRBV27; TRBD1 or TRBD2 may be the D gene (5 bases each). The CDR3 runs to 16 residues. Germline V gene sequence: CDR1 MNHEY, CDR2 SMNVEV (reference sequence). Trimming took off 1 base at V and 8 bases at J, with 18 bases between the two ends. DNA for the CDR3: TGTGCCAGCAGTTTATTAGGGGACCTGGAAGTGTATGAGCAGTTCTTC. This encodes CASSLLGDLEVYEQFF.

V is TRBV27 and J is TRBJ1-5; no definite D call. The CDR3 loop spans 13 amino acids. Germline assignment: CDR1 MNHEY and CDR2 SMNVEV (reference sequence). Trimming took 6 bases from V and 4 from J, leaving 10 bases between them. This CDR3 reads CASRVQRNQPQHF. The CDR3 coding sequence is TGTGCCAGCAGGGTCCAGAGGAATCAGCCCCAGCATTTT.

This sequence joins TRBV7-3 and TRBJ2-1, with 7 bases matching TRBD1. CDR3 length: 16 residues. V was clipped by 5 bases and J by 0 bases; unmatched bases: 7. Germline values: CDR1 SGHTA, CDR2 FQGTGA. CDR3 in amino acids: CASSPMTGLSYNEQFF. Here the CDR3 DNA reads TGTGCCAGCAGCCCGATGACAGGGCTCTCCTACAATGAGCAGTTCTTC.

The genes are TRBV6-5 and TRBJ1-2; D unclear. In germline, CDR1 is MNHEY, CDR2 SVGAGI. This CDR3 spans 13 amino acids. The V and J ends lost 0 bases and 7 bases respectively, with 9 bases between them. CDR3 sequence: CASSYSLGSGYTF. The CDR3 DNA reads as TGTGCCAGCAGTTACTCTCTAGGGTCTGGCTACACCTTC.

The rearrangement uses TRBV5-6 and TRBJ2-3, with 15 bases lining up with TRBD2. V was clipped by 4 bases and J by 6 bases; unmatched bases: 6. CDR3 size: 16 residues. Germline V gene lookup returns CDR1 SGHDT and CDR2 YYEEEE. The CDR3 reads CASSGQGLAGGDTQYF. DNA for the CDR3: TGTGCCAGCAGCGGCCAAGGACTAGCGGGAGGGGATACGCAGTATTTT. The full variable domain, in which reference TRBV5-6 and TRBJ2-3 provide the parts outside the CDR3, is DAGVTQSPTHLIKTRGQQVTLRCSPKSGHDTVSWYQQALGQGPQFIFQYYEEEERQRGNFPDRFSGHQFPNYSSELNVNALLLGDSALYLCASSGQGLAGGDTQYFGPGTRLTVL.

The CDR3 DNA follows: TGTGCCAGCTGGGGAGGGGCTAATGAAAAACTGTTTTTT. Its translation is CASWGGANEKLFF. The chain joins TRBV7-9 to TRBJ1-4, with TRBD1 as a possible D gene (5 bases). Germline CDR1 and CDR2: SEHNR and FQNEAQ (reference sequence). The V end lost 8 bases, the J end lost 3 bases, and 10 bases lay between the germline ends. The CDR3 has 13 amino acids.